The table lists the clone carrying this T cell receptor (beta chain) with a few counts. Its antigen is undetermined. The data derive from a study of human T cells and chemical hapten exposure. Within the library, unique molecular identifiers were attached to each individual cDNA molecule. TCRdb passed the reads through MiXCR, listing each CDR3 protein once. The sample consists of about 3,100 distinct CDR3 sequences, around 53% of them appearing once. The CDR3 covers 14 residues. V lost 6 bases, J lost 0 bases, and 10 bases lay in between. CDR1 is MNHEY and CDR2 is SMNVEV in the germline V gene (reference sequence). Study-level points and caveats: No alteration of TCRs above 1 in 1000 frequency was seen with DPC sensitization.

Researchers extracted total RNA from unfractionated whole blood. The sample comprised whole blood. The source is a human donor who had alopecia or was a healthy volunteer (not recorded which). Some clones in this sample may be carry-over from other donors' samples. This table probably holds off-target reads from a library built for another chain. V and J are TRBV27 and TRBJ2-3; D call uncertain. The CDR3 DNA reads TGTGCCAGCAGCCTAGGAGCTAGCACAGATACGCAGTATTTT. Residues: CASSLGASTDTQYF.